One and the same sample provided the 5 T cell receptor beta chains below, sequenced in a study of blood T cells in healthy people across ages. A second PCR of roughly 7 to 11 cycles used a sample-barcoded 5' primer and a J-beta primer mix. Each CDR3 protein is one row after TCRdb ran MiXCR on the 5' RACE reads. The repertoire holds some 1.4 million distinct CDR3 sequences, 35% to 45% seen once, with 7.9% in the top ten. The sample consisted of blood. Receptors originate from a woman under 30 in good health.

CDR3 sequence: CASSPTRTSGRLGEQFF. The CDR3 nucleotides read TGTGCCAGCAGCCCCACAAGGACTAGCGGGAGGCTCGGGGAGCAGTTCTTC. The chain recombines TRBV3-1 with TRBJ2-1; 14 nucleotides line up with TRBD2. Germline V CDR1 and CDR2: LGHDT, YNNKEL (reference sequence). The CDR3 length is 17 residues. The J segment lost 10 bases and the V segment lost 4 bases, leaving 12 bases of the junction unmatched.

This clonotype has only a few counts. Here the CDR3 DNA reads TGCGCCAGCAGCTACGGGACAGGGGTTTACAATGAGCAGTACTTC. Translation gives CASSYGTGVYNEQYF. The J gene is TRBJ2-7, the V gene TRBV5-1, with 10 positions matching TRBD1. This CDR3 spans 15 amino acids. V was clipped by 3 bases and J by 7 bases; unmatched bases: 10. CDR1 is SGHRS, CDR2 YFSETQ, per germline. The whole variable domain, remainder taken from reference TRBV5-1 and TRBJ2-7, is KAGVTQTPRYLIKTRGQQVTLSCSPISGHRSVSWYQQTPGQGLQFLFEYFSETQRNKGNFPGRFSGRQFSNSRSEMNVSTLELGDSALYLCASSYGTGVYNEQYFGPGTRLTVT.

The sample holds a few counts of this clonotype. This sequence joins TRBV30 and TRBJ2-2, with D perhaps being TRBD1 or TRBD2 (6 bases each). CDR3 length: 13 amino acids. Germline V lookup: CDR1 GTSNPN, CDR2 SVGIG (reference sequence). The V gene lost 8 bases and the J gene lost 5 bases, with 15 bases spanning the gap. The chain's CDR3 is CALMGGRTGELFF. Here the CDR3 DNA reads TGTGCCCTTATGGGGGGCAGGACCGGGGAGCTGTTTTTT. The complete variable domain, with remaining parts taken from reference TRBV30 and TRBJ2-2, reads SQTIHQWPATLVQPVGSPLSLECTVEGTSNPNLYWYRQAAGRGLQLLFYSVGIGQISSEVPQNLSASRPQDRQFILSSKKLLLSDSGFYLCALMGGRTGELFFGEGSRLTVL.

The chain employs TRBV7-2 and TRBJ2-1; maybe TRBD1 (5 bases). This CDR3 is built from 15 residues. The ends were cut back, 2 bases at V and 8 bases at J, with 16 bases in the middle. Germline V gene lookup returns CDR1 SGHTA and CDR2 FQGNSA. The CDR3 loop reads CASSLRLVGHDEQFF. In DNA form, the CDR3 reads TGTGCCAGCAGCTTAAGATTGGTGGGGCACGATGAGCAGTTCTTC. Combining the CDR3 with reference TRBV7-2 and TRBJ2-1 gives the whole variable domain GAGVSQSPSNKVTEKGKDVELRCDPISGHTALYWYRQSLGQGLEFLIYFQGNSAPDKSGLPSDRFSAERTGGSVSTLTIQRTQQEDSAVYLCASSLRLVGHDEQFFGPGTRLTVL.

The chain joins TRBV30 to TRBJ1-2; TRBD1 aligns across 7 bases. The V gene's germline CDR1 is GTSNPN and CDR2 SVGIG (reference sequence). After removal of 4 bases from V and 7 bases from J, the junction contained 9 bases not matched to a gene. CDR3 length: 13 amino acids. For the CDR3, the DNA is TGTGCCTGGACAACAGGGGTAACCTCTGGCTACACCTTC. It yields the protein CAWTTGVTSGYTF.